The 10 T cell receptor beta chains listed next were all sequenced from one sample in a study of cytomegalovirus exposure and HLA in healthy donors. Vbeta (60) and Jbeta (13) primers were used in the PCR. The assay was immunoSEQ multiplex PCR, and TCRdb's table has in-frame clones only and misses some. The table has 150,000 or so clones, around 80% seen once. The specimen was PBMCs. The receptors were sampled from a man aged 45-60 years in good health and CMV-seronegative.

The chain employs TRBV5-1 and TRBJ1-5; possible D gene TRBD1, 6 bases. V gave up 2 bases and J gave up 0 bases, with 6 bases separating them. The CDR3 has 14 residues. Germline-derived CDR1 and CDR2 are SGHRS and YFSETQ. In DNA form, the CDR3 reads TGCGCCAGCAGCTTACAGGGTAGCAATCAGCCCCAGCATTTT. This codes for CASSLQGSNQPQHF.

This CDR3 is CASALDYSNQPQHF. In nucleotides, the CDR3 is TGTGCCAGCGCCCTGGACTATAGCAATCAGCCCCAGCATTTT. The chain combines TRBV6-1 with TRBJ1-5; D gene ambiguous. V dropped 8 bases and J dropped 0 bases, with 11 bases sitting between them. This CDR3 is 14 amino acids long. CDR1 MNHNS and CDR2 SASEGT come from the germline V gene.

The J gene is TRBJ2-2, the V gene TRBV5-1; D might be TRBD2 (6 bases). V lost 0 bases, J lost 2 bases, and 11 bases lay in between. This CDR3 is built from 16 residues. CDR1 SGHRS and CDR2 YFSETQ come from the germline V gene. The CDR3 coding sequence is TGCGCCAGCAGCTTGGCCCCGGGACTTAACACCGGGGAGCTGTTTTTT. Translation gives CASSLAPGLNTGELFF. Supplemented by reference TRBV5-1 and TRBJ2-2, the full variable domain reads KAGVTQTPRYLIKTRGQQVTLSCSPISGHRSVSWYQQTPGQGLQFLFEYFSETQRNKGNFPGRFSGRQFSNSRSEMNVSTLELGDSALYLCASSLAPGLNTGELFFGEGSRLTVL.

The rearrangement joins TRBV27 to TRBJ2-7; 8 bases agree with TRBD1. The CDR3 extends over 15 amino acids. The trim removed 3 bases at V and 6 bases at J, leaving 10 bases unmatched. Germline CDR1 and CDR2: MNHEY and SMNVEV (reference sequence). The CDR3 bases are TGTGCCAGCAGTTTCAATCACAGGGGGGAAGGCGAGCAGTACTTC. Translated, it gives CASSFNHRGEGEQYF.

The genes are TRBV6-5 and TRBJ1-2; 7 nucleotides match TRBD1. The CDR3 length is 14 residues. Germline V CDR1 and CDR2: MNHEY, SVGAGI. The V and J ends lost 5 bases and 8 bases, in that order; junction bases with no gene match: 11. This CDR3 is CASSRGTVGLGYTF. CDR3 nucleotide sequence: TGTGCCAGCAGTCGCGGGACAGTGGGGTTGGGCTACACCTTC.

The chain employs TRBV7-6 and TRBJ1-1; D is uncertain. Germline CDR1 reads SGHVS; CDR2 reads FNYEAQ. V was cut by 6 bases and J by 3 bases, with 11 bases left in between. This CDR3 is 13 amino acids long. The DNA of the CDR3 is TGTGCCAGCAGGCACCGGGGAGACACTGAAGCTTTCTTT. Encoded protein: CASRHRGDTEAFF.

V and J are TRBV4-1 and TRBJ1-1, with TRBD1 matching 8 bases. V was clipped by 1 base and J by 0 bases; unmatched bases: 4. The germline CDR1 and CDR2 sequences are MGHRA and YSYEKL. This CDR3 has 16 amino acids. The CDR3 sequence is CASSQVGTGLNTEAFF. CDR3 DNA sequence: TGCGCCAGCAGCCAAGTGGGGACAGGCCTGAACACTGAAGCTTTCTTT.

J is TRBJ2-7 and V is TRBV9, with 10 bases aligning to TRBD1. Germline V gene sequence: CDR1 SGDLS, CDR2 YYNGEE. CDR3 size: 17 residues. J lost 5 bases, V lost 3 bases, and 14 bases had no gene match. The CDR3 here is CASSEGRGQGEMNEQYF. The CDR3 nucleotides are TGTGCCAGCAGCGAGGGAAGAGGACAGGGGGAAATGAACGAGCAGTACTTC.

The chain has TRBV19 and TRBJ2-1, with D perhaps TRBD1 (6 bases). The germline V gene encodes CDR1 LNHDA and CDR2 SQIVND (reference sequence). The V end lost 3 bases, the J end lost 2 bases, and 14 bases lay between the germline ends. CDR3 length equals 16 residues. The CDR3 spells CASSMAQQGPYNEQFF. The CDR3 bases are TGTGCCAGTAGTATGGCCCAACAGGGTCCCTACAATGAGCAGTTCTTC.

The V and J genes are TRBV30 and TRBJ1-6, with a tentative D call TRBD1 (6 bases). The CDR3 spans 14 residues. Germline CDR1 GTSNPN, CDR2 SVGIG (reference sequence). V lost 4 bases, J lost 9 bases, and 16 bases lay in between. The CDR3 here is CAWNADSLSSPLHF. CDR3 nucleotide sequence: TGTGCCTGGAATGCGGACAGTCTATCTTCACCCCTCCACTTT. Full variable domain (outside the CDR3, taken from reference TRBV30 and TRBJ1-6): SQTIHQWPATLVQPVGSPLSLECTVEGTSNPNLYWYRQAAGRGLQLLFYSVGIGQISSEVPQNLSASRPQDRQFILSSKKLLLSDSGFYLCAWNADSLSSPLHFGNGTRLTVT.